This T cell receptor (beta chain) was captured in a study of chemoradiotherapy in HPV16-positive cancers. Trimming stripped 0 bases from V and 4 bases from J, with 9 bases between. The CDR3 runs 14 residues. Germline loops: CDR1 LGHNA, CDR2 YSLEER. Sequencing was performed with immunoSEQ multiplex PCR; in TCRdb, only in-frame clones are kept and a portion is missing. The data contain nearly 3,500 clones, over 75% of them seen just once; the ten biggest clones take up 5.1%. This TCR derives from a human donor with HPV-associated anogenital cancer. The chain carries TRBV4-3 and TRBJ1-2; D remains unclear. This specimen was tumor tissue, taken from a patient who underwent chemoradiotherapy. CDR3 sequence: CASSQDQVPYGYTF. CDR3 in DNA: TGCGCCAGCAGCCAAGATCAGGTTCCCTATGGCTACACCTTC.